Sequencing of this TCR beta chain was carried out in a study of shared clonotypes between healthy human individuals. Produced via immunoSEQ multiplex PCR; TCRdb's table is partial and in-frame only. This table holds 950,000 to 1,300,000 clones, about three quarters found once. There are 15 residues in the CDR3. CDR1 is GTSNPN, CDR2 SVGIG, per germline (reference sequence). The junction had 9 bases not matched to a gene; V was cut back by 3 bases and J by 5 bases. The source is a man between 18 and 35 years old in good health. Source material: memory CD4+ T cells sorted from blood. Subset given: CD45RA-negative fraction. The rearrangement links TRBV30 to TRBJ1-2, with 10 bases aligning to TRBD1. CDR3 coding DNA: TGTGCCTGGAGGCCCTGGGGGACAGGGGATTATGGCTACACCTTC. Its protein product is CAWRPWGTGDYGYTF.